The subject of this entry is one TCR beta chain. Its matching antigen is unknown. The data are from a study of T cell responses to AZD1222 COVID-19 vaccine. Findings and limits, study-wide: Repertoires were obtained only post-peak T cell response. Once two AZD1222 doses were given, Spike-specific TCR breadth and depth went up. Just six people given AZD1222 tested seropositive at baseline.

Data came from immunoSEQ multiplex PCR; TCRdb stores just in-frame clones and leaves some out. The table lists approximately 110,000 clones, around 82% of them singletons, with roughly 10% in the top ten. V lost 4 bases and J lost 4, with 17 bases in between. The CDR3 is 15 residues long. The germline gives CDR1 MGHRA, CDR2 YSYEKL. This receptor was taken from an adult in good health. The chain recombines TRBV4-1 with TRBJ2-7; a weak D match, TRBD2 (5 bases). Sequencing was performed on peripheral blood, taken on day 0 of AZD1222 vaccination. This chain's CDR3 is CASSRLVARLYEQYF. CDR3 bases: TGCGCCAGCAGCCGGCTGGTAGCGAGGTTGTACGAGCAGTACTTC.